This TCR beta chain was retrieved from a study of blood T cells in healthy people across ages. Per sample, no less than 5 micrograms of total RNA were extracted. Concerning this clonotype: The antigen remains undetermined.

The CDR3 spans 17 residues. The junction had 12 bases not matched to a gene; V was cut back by 0 bases and J by 9 bases. The germline CDR1 and CDR2 sequences are DFQATT and SNEGSKA (reference sequence). For the second PCR, which ran for about 6 to 12 cycles, a sample-barcoded 5' primer and a J-beta primer mix were used. Every sample gave at least 2.5 million paired-end reads containing CDR3. TCRdb itself ran the 5' RACE reads through MiXCR, one entry per CDR3 protein. The sample yields about 800,000 distinct CDR3 sequences, around half seen once. Whole-study results and caveats: Significant beta diversity loss was already apparent by age around 36, declining roughly linearly. More naive CD4+ cells and higher diversity were found in long-lived than in aged donors.

Source material: blood. The chain joins TRBV20-1 to TRBJ2-1; 12 nucleotides match TRBD2. The receptor comes from a man aged 80 or over in good health. CDR3 bases: TGCAGTGCTAGAGATCCCCTAGCGGGAGGGCTGAGGGCTGAGCAGTTCTTC. Encoded protein: CSARDPLAGGLRAEQFF.